The rows below give T cell receptor beta chains drawn from one sample of a study of CD8+CD57+ T cells in acquired aplastic anemia. TCRdb re-derived calls from the reads in MiXCR, one entry per CDR3 protein. Seen here are fewer than 200,000 distinct CDR3 sequences, about half observed once, and the top ten hold over 10%. The sequenced sample consisted of sorted CD4+, CD8+, or CD8+CD57+ T cells (not recorded which) from PBMCs. The origin of the receptors is a human donor with aplastic anemia. Both conserved end residues are part of each CDR3. D genes are given only for firm matches. Only part of the rows carry a size: once, few, many, or a class if the clone is expanded.

CDR3 protein,CDR3 DNA,D gene,V gene,J gene,clone size
CATSSSANSPLYF,TGTGCCACCAGCAGCTCGGCGAATTCACCCCTCTACTTT,-,TRBV15,TRBJ1-6,-
CASSAGAASSGANVLTF,TGTGCCAGCAGCGCGGGGGCGGCTAGCTCTGGGGCCAACGTCCTGACTTTC,-,TRBV2,TRBJ2-6,-
CASSLGAGRDFYGYTF,TGTGCCAGCAGTTTAGGGGCAGGGAGGGATTTCTATGGCTACACCTTC,-,TRBV12-3/TRBV12-4,TRBJ1-2,many
CASSYGTVTDTQYF,TGTGCCAGCAGCTATGGGACAGTCACAGATACGCAGTATTTT,TRBD1,TRBV5-8,TRBJ2-3,many
CASSLARDGELFF,TGTGCCAGCAGCTTAGCGCGGGACGGGGAGCTGTTTTTT,-,TRBV7-8,TRBJ2-2,few
CASSLSGFGEKLFF,TGTGCCAGCAGTTTATCAGGGTTCGGTGAAAAACTGTTTTTT,-,TRBV12-3/TRBV12-4,TRBJ1-4,-
CATSDRGATSTDTQYF,TGTGCCACCAGTGATCGGGGCGCCACAAGCACAGATACGCAGTATTTT,-,TRBV24-1,TRBJ2-3,-
CASSSTGLRSPLHF,TGTGCCAGCAGCTCGACAGGATTACGTTCACCCCTCCACTTT,-,TRBV7-8,TRBJ1-6,-
CASSLAPNRVETEAFF,TGTGCCAGCAGCTTAGCCCCTAACAGGGTGGAGACTGAAGCTTTCTTT,-,TRBV7-8,TRBJ1-1,-
CASSLRGGSSETQYF,TGTGCCAGCAGCTTACGAGGGGGGAGTTCAGAGACCCAGTACTTC,-,TRBV4-2,TRBJ2-5,-
CASSATGFWGQPQHF,TGCGCCAGCAGCGCGACAGGGTTTTGGGGTCAGCCCCAGCATTTT,TRBD1,TRBV5-1,TRBJ1-5,few
CAWSPKSGTGANVLTF,TGTGCCTGGAGTCCCAAGTCAGGGACCGGGGCCAACGTCCTGACTTTC,-,TRBV30,TRBJ2-6,-
CASSEGGATNEKLFF,TGTGCCAGCAGTGAAGGGGGGGCAACTAATGAAAAACTGTTTTTT,-,TRBV25-1,TRBJ1-4,many
CASRPKQGNEQFF,TGTGCCAGCCGGCCAAAACAGGGAAATGAGCAGTTCTTC,-,TRBV5-4,TRBJ2-1,many
CASSSGGTRGGNTIYF,TGTGCCAGCAGTTCCGGAGGGACACGGGGAGGGAACACCATATATTTT,-,TRBV28,TRBJ1-3,-
CASSQETTGRGYGYTF,TGTGCCAGCAGCCAAGAAACCACAGGGAGAGGCTATGGCTACACCTTC,-,TRBV6-1,TRBJ1-2,-
CASSQDKEPNTEAFF,TGCGCCAGCAGCCAAGATAAGGAGCCGAACACTGAAGCTTTCTTT,-,TRBV4-1,TRBJ1-1,many
CASKDSSSYNSPLHF,TGTGCCAGCAAGGACAGTAGCTCCTATAATTCACCCCTCCACTTT,-,TRBV2,TRBJ1-6,many
CSARSSGVGDTQYF,TGCAGTGCTAGATCTAGCGGGGTGGGAGATACGCAGTATTTT,TRBD2,TRBV20-1,TRBJ2-3,many
CASRTSGAPELAQYF,TGTGCCAGCAGGACTAGCGGGGCTCCTGAGTTGGCCCAGTACTTC,TRBD2,TRBV12-3/TRBV12-4,TRBJ2-5,many
CSARGLSGTGGREQYF,TGCAGTGCTAGAGGTCTCTCCGGGACAGGGGGTAGGGAGCAGTACTTC,TRBD1,TRBV20-1,TRBJ2-7,many
CSVPTGSYEQYF,TGCAGTGTCCCGACAGGCTCCTACGAGCAGTACTTC,-,TRBV20-1,TRBJ2-7,-
CASSLVQGNTGELFF,TGCGCCAGCAGCTTGGTTCAGGGTAACACCGGGGAGCTGTTTTTT,-,TRBV5-1,TRBJ2-2,-
CSARGLAATYEQYF,TGCAGTGCCCGCGGACTAGCGGCAACCTACGAGCAGTACTTC,TRBD2,TRBV20-1,TRBJ2-7,many
CASSHQYEQYF,TGTGCCAGCAGCCATCAGTACGAGCAGTACTTC,-,TRBV3-1,TRBJ2-7,many
CASSLANPGDEKLFF,TGCGCCAGCAGCTTGGCCAACCCCGGGGATGAAAAACTGTTTTTT,-,TRBV5-1,TRBJ1-4,few
CATSDSGTDNEQFF,TGTGCCACCAGTGATTCCGGGACGGACAATGAGCAGTTCTTC,-,TRBV24-1,TRBJ2-1,many
CSAYLGQPSEPLHF,TGCAGTGCTTACCTGGGACAGCCGAGTGAACCCCTCCACTTT,TRBD1,TRBV20-1,TRBJ1-6,-
CAISDPDRGMNTEAFF,TGTGCCATCAGTGATCCTGACCGGGGGATGAACACTGAAGCTTTCTTT,-,TRBV10-3,TRBJ1-1,-
CATSDLGDRGYEQYF,TGTGCCACCAGTGATTTGGGGGACAGGGGCTACGAGCAGTACTTC,TRBD1,TRBV24-1,TRBJ2-7,-
CASSLATGAGEKLFF,TGTGCCAGCAGCTTAGCAACAGGGGCGGGGGAAAAACTGTTTTTT,TRBD1,TRBV7-8,TRBJ1-4,many
CASSVASGTGELFF,TGTGCCAGCAGCGTAGCTAGCGGGACCGGGGAGCTGTTTTTT,TRBD2,TRBV9,TRBJ2-2,-
CASSRGLAGETQYF,TGTGCCAGCAGCAGGGGACTAGCCGGGGAGACCCAGTACTTC,TRBD2,TRBV9,TRBJ2-5,-
CSAVVDEAFF,TGCAGCGCCGTGGTGGATGAAGCTTTCTTT,-,TRBV29-1,TRBJ1-1,once
CASSVAGGVYNEQFF,TGTGCCAGCAGCGTAGCAGGGGGCGTTTACAATGAGCAGTTCTTC,TRBD1,TRBV9,TRBJ2-1,-
CSAFYGNEQFF,TGCAGTGCCTTCTATGGTAATGAGCAGTTCTTC,-,TRBV20-1,TRBJ2-1,-
CASSFAGDRVEQYF,TGTGCCAGCAGCTTTGCCGGGGATCGAGTCGAGCAGTACTTC,-,TRBV5-4,TRBJ2-7,-
CASSAGDARNSPLHF,TGTGCCAGCAGCGCCGGGGACGCGCGAAATTCACCCCTCCACTTT,-,TRBV9,TRBJ1-6,-
CASSQREGDTQYF,TGCGCCAGCAGCCAGAGGGAGGGAGATACGCAGTATTTT,TRBD2,TRBV5-1,TRBJ2-3,many
CASSLGPGGANTEAFF,TGTGCCAGCAGCTTAGGTCCAGGGGGCGCGAACACTGAAGCTTTCTTT,TRBD1,TRBV7-9,TRBJ1-1,-
CSVVPTGSGEQFF,TGCAGCGTCGTACCCACAGGGTCGGGTGAGCAGTTCTTC,-,TRBV29-1,TRBJ2-1,-
CASSVAAGPNEKLFF,TGTGCCAGCAGTGTGGCGGCGGGACCTAATGAAAAACTGTTTTTT,-,TRBV6-4,TRBJ1-4,-
CASSQAEDTYGYTF,TGTGCCAGCAGCCAAGCAGAGGATACCTATGGCTACACCTTC,-,TRBV3-1,TRBJ1-2,-
CASSPRQFENTEAFF,TGTGCCAGCAGCCCCCGACAGTTTGAGAACACTGAAGCTTTCTTT,-,TRBV9,TRBJ1-1,many
CASRASGLAVETQYF,TGTGCCAGCAGGGCCTCGGGACTAGCGGTGGAGACCCAGTACTTC,TRBD2,TRBV2,TRBJ2-5,-